The source of this T cell receptor beta chain is a study of T cells in Graves' hyperthyroidism and ophthalmopathy. Findings and caveats of the study: In simple terms, a model built on 13 V-J features told ophthalmopathy apart from stable hyperthyroidism. Blood samples included most of the expanded thyroid clonotypes exceeding 0.001.

The CDR3 extends over 16 amino acids. V was clipped by 4 bases and J by 0 bases, with 13 bases between them. Germline V gives CDR1 LGHNT, CDR2 FRNRAP. Graves' hyperthyroidism showing no ophthalmopathy progression within 18 months was considered stable. The hyperthyroidism patients had all been newly diagnosed, and their disease duration was under 2 months. Their ages ranged from 18 to 65 years. Many counts were recorded for this clonotype. Its antigen is unidentified. It was RNA transcripts that yielded the amplified TCR beta CDR3 regions. TCR CDR3 underwent first-round RT-PCR with the HTBI primer set. TCRdb re-called the multiplex PCR reads with MiXCR, one entry per CDR3 protein. In the table there are about 540,000 distinct CDR3 sequences, roughly 50% of which are singletons.

This receptor was taken from a woman between 18 and 30 years old with Graves' hyperthyroidism. The J gene is TRBJ1-3, the V gene TRBV12-5, with a possible D match to TRBD1 (5 bases). The sample consisted of peripheral blood or thyroid tissue (not recorded which). The CDR3 coding sequence is TGTGCTAGTGGTTGGCACAGGAACCGCTCTGGAAACACCATATATTTT. As protein: CASGWHRNRSGNTIYF.